This paragraph reports one TCR beta chain. Its antigen is not identified. The CDR3 extends over 16 amino acids. V shed 5 bases, J shed 2 bases, and the junction held 12 bases outside the gene matches. Looked up from germline, CDR1 is MGHDK and CDR2 is SYGVNS. The record originates from a study of T cells in Graves' hyperthyroidism and ophthalmopathy. The study's findings and limits: The model made its ophthalmopathy prediction, and onset followed a median approximately six months later. Using 13 V-J features, a model discriminated ophthalmopathy from stable hyperthyroidism. Blood shared most expanded thyroid clonotypes above 0.001.

The study left out patients who had uncontrolled infection, other autoimmune disease, pregnancy or lactation. There were TCR beta CDR3 regions amplified from RNA transcripts. HTBI primers drove first-round RT-PCR of the TCR CDR3. Via MiXCR, TCRdb re-called the multiplex PCR reads, giving one row per CDR3 protein. The table has around 600,000 distinct CDR3 sequences, 45% seen once. The source material was peripheral blood or thyroid tissue (not recorded which). This receptor was obtained from an adult man with Graves' disease, either hyperthyroidism or ophthalmopathy (not recorded which). This chain connects TRBV25-1 to TRBJ2-7, with 7 bases matching TRBD1. The CDR3 sequence: CASSLGTAGLTYEQYF. The DNA for the CDR3 is TGTGCCAGCAGTTTAGGGACAGCCGGCCTTACCTACGAGCAGTACTTC.